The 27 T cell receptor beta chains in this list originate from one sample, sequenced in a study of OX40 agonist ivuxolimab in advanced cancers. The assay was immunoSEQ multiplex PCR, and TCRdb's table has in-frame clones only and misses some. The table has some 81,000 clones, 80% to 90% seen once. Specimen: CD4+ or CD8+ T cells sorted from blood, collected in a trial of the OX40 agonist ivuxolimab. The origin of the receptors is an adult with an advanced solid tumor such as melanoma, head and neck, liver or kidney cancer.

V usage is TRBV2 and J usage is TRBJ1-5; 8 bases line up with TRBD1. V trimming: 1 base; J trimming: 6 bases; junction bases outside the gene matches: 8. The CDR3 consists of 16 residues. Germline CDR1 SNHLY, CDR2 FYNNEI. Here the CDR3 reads CASSEGRAGGTQPQHF. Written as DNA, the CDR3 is TGTGCCAGCAGTGAAGGGCGGGCAGGGGGCACTCAGCCCCAGCATTTT.

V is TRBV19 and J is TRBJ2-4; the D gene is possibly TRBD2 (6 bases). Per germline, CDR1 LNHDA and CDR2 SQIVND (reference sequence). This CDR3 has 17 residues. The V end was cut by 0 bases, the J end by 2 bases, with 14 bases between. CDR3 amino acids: CASSIEGRGGPKNIQYF. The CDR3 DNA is TGTGCCAGTAGTATAGAGGGGCGGGGCGGACCCAAAAACATTCAGTACTTC.

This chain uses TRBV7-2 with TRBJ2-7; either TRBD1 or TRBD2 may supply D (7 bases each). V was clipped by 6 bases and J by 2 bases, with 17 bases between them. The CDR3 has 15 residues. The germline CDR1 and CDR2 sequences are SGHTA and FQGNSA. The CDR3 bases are TGTGCCAGCAGTGCCCAGGGGGGAGGGCCCTACGAGCAGTACTTC. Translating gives CASSAQGGGPYEQYF.

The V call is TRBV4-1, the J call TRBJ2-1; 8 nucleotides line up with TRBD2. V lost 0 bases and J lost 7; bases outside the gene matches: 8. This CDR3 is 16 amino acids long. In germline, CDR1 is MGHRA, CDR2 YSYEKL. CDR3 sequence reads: CASSQDFREGRNEQFF. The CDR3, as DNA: TGCGCCAGCAGCCAAGATTTCCGGGAGGGCCGGAATGAGCAGTTCTTC.

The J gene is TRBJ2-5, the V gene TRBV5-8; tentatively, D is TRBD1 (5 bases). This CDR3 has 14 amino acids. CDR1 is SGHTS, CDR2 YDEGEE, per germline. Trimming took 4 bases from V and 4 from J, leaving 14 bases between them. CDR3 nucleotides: TGTGCCAGCAGCCCCGAAGGGGTCCGAGAGACCCAGTACTTC. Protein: CASSPEGVRETQYF.

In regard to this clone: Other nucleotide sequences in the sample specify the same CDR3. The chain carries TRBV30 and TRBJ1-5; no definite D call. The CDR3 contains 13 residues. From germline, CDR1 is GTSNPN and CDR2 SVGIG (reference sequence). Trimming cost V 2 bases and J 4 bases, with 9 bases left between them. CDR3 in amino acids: CAWSLGGNQPQHF. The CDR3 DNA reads TGTGCCTGGAGTTTAGGCGGGAATCAGCCCCAGCATTTT.

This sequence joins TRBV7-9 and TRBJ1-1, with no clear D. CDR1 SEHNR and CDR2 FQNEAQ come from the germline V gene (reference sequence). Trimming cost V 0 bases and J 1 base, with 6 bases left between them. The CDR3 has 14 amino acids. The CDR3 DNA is TGTGCCAGCAGCTTAGCGAGGCCGAACACTGAAGCTTTCTTT. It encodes CASSLARPNTEAFF.

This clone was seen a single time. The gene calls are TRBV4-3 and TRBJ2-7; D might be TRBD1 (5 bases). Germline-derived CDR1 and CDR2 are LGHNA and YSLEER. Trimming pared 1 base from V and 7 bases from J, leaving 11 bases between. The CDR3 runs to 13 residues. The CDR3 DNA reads TGCGCCAGCAGCCAAGTGGAGTCAGGGGAGCAGTACTTC. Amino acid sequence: CASSQVESGEQYF.

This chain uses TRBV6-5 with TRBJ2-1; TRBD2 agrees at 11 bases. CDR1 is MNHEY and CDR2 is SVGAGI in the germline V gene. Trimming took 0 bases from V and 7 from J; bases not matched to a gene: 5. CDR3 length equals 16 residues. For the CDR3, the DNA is TGTGCCAGCAGTTACTCGACTAGCGGGGCCGGGAATGAGCAGTTCTTC. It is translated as CASSYSTSGAGNEQFF.

The CDR3 DNA reads as TGCAGCGTTTGGGAGGGGATGAATCAGCCCCAGCATTTT. Protein sequence: CSVWEGMNQPQHF. The V and J genes are TRBV29-1 and TRBJ1-5; D may be TRBD1 (5 bases). The CDR3 has 13 amino acids. Germline V CDR1 and CDR2: SQVTM, ANQGSEA. V was pared by 5 bases and J by 4 bases, with 12 bases between.

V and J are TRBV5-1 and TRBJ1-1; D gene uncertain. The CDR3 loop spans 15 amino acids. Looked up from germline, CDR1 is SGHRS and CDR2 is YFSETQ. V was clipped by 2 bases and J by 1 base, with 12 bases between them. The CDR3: CASSFPDRENTEAFF. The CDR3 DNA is TGCGCCAGCAGCTTCCCGGACCGCGAGAACACTGAAGCTTTCTTT.

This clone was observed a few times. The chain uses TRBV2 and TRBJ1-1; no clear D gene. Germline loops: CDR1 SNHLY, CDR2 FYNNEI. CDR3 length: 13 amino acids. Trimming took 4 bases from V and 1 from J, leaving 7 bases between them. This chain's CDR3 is CASSVMENTEAFF. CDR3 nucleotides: TGTGCCAGCAGTGTGATGGAGAACACTGAAGCTTTCTTT.

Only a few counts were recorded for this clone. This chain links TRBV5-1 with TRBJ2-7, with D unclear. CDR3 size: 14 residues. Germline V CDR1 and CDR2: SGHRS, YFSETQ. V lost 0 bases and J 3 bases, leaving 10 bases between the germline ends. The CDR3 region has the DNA TGCGCCAGCAGCTTGGGCCAGATTAACTACGAGCAGTACTTC. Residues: CASSLGQINYEQYF. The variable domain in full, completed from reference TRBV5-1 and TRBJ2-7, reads KAGVTQTPRYLIKTRGQQVTLSCSPISGHRSVSWYQQTPGQGLQFLFEYFSETQRNKGNFPGRFSGRQFSNSRSEMNVSTLELGDSALYLCASSLGQINYEQYFGPGTRLTVT.

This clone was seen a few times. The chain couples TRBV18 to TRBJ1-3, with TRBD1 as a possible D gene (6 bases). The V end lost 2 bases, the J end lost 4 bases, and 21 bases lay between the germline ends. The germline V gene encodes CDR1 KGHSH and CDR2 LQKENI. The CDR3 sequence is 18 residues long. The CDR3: CASSPTGKTGLAGNTIYF. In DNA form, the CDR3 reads TGTGCCAGCTCACCAACGGGGAAGACAGGTCTTGCCGGAAACACCATATATTTT.

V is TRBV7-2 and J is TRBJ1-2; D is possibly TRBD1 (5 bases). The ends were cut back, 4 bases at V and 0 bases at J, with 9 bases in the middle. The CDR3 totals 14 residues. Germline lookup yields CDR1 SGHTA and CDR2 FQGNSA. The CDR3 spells CASSSDSTNYGYTF. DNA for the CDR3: TGTGCCAGCAGCTCAGACAGTACTAACTATGGCTACACCTTC.

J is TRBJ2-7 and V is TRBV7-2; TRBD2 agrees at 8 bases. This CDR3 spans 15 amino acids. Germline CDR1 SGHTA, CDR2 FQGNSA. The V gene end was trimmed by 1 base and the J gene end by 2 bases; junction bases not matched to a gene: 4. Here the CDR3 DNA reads TGTGCCAGCAGCTTAGGCAGCGGGAGTGCCTACGAGCAGTACTTC. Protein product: CASSLGSGSAYEQYF.

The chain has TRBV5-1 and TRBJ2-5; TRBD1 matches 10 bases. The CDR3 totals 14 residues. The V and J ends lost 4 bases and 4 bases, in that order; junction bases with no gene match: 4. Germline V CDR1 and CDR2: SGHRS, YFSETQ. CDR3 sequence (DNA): TGCGCCAGCAGCCAGCGACAGGGGGCAGAGACCCAGTACTTC. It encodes CASSQRQGAETQYF.

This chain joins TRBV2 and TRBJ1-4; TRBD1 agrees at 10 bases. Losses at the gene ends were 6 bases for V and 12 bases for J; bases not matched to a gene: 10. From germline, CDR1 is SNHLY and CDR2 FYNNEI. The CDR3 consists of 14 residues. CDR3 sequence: CASRGTGALLELFF. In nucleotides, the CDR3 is TGTGCCAGCAGGGGGACAGGGGCCCTTTTGGAACTGTTTTTT.

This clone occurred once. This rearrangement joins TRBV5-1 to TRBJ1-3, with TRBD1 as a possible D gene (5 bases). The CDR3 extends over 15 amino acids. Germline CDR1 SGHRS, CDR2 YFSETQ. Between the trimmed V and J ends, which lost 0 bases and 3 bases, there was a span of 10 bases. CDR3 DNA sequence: TGCGCCAGCAGCTTGGCGGGGGTTTTTGGAAACACCATATATTTT. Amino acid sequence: CASSLAGVFGNTIYF.

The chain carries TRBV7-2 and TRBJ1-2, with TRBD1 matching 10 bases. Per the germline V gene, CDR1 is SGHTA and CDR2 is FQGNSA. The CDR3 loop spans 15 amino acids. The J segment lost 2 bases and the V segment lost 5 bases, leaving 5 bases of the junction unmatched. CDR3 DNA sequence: TGTGCCAGCAGCCCCCGGACAGGGGGGAACTATGGCTACACCTTC. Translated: CASSPRTGGNYGYTF.

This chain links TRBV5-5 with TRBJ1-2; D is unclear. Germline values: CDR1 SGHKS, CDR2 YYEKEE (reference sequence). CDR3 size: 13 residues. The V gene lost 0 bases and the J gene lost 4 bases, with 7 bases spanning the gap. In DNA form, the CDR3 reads TGTGCCAGCAGCTTGGGGGAGGGCTATGGCTACACCTTC. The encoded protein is CASSLGEGYGYTF.

CDR3 sequence: CASSLGGSSGNTIYF. The CDR3 coding sequence is TGCGCCAGCAGCTTGGGTGGGAGCTCTGGAAACACCATATATTTT. This rearrangement joins TRBV5-1 to TRBJ1-3; D gene unclear. CDR1 is SGHRS and CDR2 is YFSETQ in the germline V gene. The V and J ends lost 0 bases and 0 bases respectively, with 7 bases between them. The CDR3 runs to 15 residues.

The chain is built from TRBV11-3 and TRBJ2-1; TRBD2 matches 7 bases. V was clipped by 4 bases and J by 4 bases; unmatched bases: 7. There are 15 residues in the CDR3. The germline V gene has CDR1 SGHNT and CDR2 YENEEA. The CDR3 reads CASSSGGRWYNEQFF. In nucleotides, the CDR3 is TGTGCCAGCAGCTCAGGCGGGAGATGGTACAATGAGCAGTTCTTC.

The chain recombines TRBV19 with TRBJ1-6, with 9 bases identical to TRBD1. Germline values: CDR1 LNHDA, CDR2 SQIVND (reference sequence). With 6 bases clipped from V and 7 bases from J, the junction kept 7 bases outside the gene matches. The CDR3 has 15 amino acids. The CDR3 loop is CASSYSGQGNSPLHF. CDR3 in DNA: TGTGCCAGTAGCTACTCCGGACAGGGGAATTCACCCCTCCACTTT.

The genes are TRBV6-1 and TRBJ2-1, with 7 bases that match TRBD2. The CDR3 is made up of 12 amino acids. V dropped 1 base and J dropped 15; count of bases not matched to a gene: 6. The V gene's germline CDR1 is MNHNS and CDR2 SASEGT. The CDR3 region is CASSEEAGVGFF. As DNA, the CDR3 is TGTGCCAGCAGTGAAGAGGCGGGAGTAGGGTTCTTC.

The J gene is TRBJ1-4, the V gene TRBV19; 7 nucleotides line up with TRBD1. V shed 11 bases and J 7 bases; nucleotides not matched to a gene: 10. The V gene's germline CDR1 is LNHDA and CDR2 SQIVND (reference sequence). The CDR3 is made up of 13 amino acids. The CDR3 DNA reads TGTGCCTCCAGGAGGGACAGATCTGAAAAACTGTTTTTT. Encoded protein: CASRRDRSEKLFF.

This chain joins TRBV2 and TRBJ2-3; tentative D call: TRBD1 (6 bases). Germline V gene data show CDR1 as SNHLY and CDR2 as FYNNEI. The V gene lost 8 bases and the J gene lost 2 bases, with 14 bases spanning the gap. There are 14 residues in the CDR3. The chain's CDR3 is CASAPGAITDTQYF. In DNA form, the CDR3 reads TGTGCCAGCGCACCAGGGGCGATCACAGATACGCAGTATTTT.